The T cell receptor (beta chain) under discussion was sequenced for a study of shared clonotypes between healthy human individuals. Method: immunoSEQ multiplex PCR; TCRdb's copy keeps in-frame clones and lacks some. The table has 2 million to 2.5 million clones, over 85% seen once. V lost 0 bases and J lost 5, with 8 bases in between. CDR3 size: 13 residues. Germline values: CDR1 SGHRS, CDR2 YFSETQ. Notes on this clone: The same CDR3 can be traced to other DNA sequences in this sample.

The chain recombines TRBV5-1 with TRBJ1-2; D might be TRBD1 (5 bases). The sample taken for sequencing was naive CD4+ T cells from PBMCs. Subset indicated: CD45RA+ positively selected. The sequence derives from a man younger than 35 in good health. Some clones in this sample may be carry-over from other donors' samples. CDR3 region: CASSLAGGYGYTF. The DNA of the CDR3 is TGCGCCAGCAGCTTGGCCGGGGGATATGGCTACACCTTC.